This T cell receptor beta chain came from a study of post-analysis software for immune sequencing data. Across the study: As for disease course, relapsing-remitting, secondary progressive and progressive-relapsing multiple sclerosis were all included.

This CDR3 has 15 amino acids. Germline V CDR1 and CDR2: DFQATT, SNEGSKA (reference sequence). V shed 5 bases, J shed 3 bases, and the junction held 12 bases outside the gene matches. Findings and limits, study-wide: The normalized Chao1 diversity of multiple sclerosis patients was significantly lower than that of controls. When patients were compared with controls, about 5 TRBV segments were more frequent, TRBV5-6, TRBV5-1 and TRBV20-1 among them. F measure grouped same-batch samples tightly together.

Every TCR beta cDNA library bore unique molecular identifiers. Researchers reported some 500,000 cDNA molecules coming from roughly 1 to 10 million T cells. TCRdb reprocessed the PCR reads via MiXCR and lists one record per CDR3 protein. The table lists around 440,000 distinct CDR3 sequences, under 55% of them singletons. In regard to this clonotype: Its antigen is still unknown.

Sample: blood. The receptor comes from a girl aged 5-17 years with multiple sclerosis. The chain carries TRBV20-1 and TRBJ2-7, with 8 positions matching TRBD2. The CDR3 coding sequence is TGCAGTGCTCGTCCGGGGACTAGTCATAACTACGAGCAGTACTTC. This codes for CSARPGTSHNYEQYF.